These T cell receptor beta chains were read from a single sample in a study of T cells in Graves' hyperthyroidism and ophthalmopathy. In TCRdb, the multiplex PCR reads were re-called with MiXCR into one record per CDR3 protein. The table lists around 250,000 distinct CDR3 sequences, about 17% of them singletons. Sequenced material: blood. These receptors came from a woman in her late teens or twenties with Graves' ophthalmopathy. Each CDR3 is given with its conserved first and last residue. The D gene is left open where the match is weak. Only some rows state a clone size, as once, few, many or a class for expanded clones.

abundance	v_gene	j_gene	d_gene	CDR3aa	CDR3nt
many	TRBV4-2	TRBJ1-2	TRBD1	CASSQEGTGPANYGYTF	TGTGCCAGCAGCCAAGAAGGGACAGGTCCCGCTAACTATGGCTACACCTTC
many	TRBV5-1	TRBJ2-2	.	CASSLTTGTANTGELFF	TGCGCCAGCAGCTTGACTACCGGGACGGCGAACACCGGGGAGCTGTTTTTT
few	TRBV12-3/TRBV12-4	TRBJ2-1	.	CASSLRGVGSYNEQFF	TGTGCCAGCAGTTTACGAGGGGTCGGCTCCTACAATGAGCAGTTCTTC
.	TRBV5-1	TRBJ2-5	.	CASSSNVAKETQYF	TGCGCCAGCAGCTCCAATGTAGCCAAAGAGACCCAGTACTTC
many	TRBV6-1	TRBJ2-3	.	CASRWGTPADTQYF	TGTGCCAGCAGGTGGGGCACCCCCGCAGATACGCAGTATTTT
.	TRBV28	TRBJ2-2	.	CASRTNRLEVGELFF	TGTGCCAGCAGAACGAACCGACTAGAAGTCGGGGAGCTGTTTTTT
many	TRBV15	TRBJ2-1	.	CATSRGHFSYNEQFF	TGTGCCACCAGCAGAGGACATTTCTCCTACAATGAGCAGTTCTTC
.	TRBV20-1	TRBJ2-4	.	CSVIEPVGRNIQYF	TGCAGTGTCATCGAACCAGTAGGTAGAAACATTCAGTACTTC
.	TRBV5-4	TRBJ2-1	TRBD2	CASSVDTSGNYNEQFF	TGTGCCAGCAGCGTTGATACTAGCGGGAATTATAATGAGCAGTTCTTC
.	TRBV10-3	TRBJ1-1	.	CAIGGDRTTGNTEAFF	TGTGCCATCGGAGGAGACCGCACGACCGGGAACACTGAAGCTTTCTTT
many	TRBV7-9	TRBJ2-2	.	CASSSTGRKEATGELFF	TGTGCCAGCAGCAGTACGGGTCGCAAGGAGGCCACCGGGGAGCTGTTTTTT
.	TRBV28	TRBJ1-1	TRBD1	CASSIEGTGVEAFF	TGTGCCAGCAGCATTGAAGGGACAGGGGTTGAAGCTTTCTTT
.	TRBV5-4	TRBJ2-1	.	CASSNPVGDEQFF	TGTGCCAGCAGCAACCCCGTGGGCGATGAGCAGTTCTTC
many	TRBV11-2	TRBJ1-2	.	CASKSLRSDSYGYTF	TGTGCCAGCAAAAGCCTCCGCAGCGACTCCTATGGCTACACCTTC
.	TRBV5-1	TRBJ1-4	TRBD1	CASSSGGTNEKLFF	TGCGCCAGCAGTTCAGGGGGAACTAATGAAAAACTGTTTTTT
many	TRBV18	TRBJ2-3	TRBD1	CASSPVRDRESTDTQYF	TGTGCCAGCTCACCAGTCCGGGACAGGGAAAGCACAGATACGCAGTATTTT
.	TRBV11-2	TRBJ2-3	.	CASSLVPGPSTDTQYF	TGTGCCAGCAGCTTAGTGCCGGGGCCAAGCACAGATACGCAGTATTTT
many	TRBV27	TRBJ2-1	TRBD1	CASRNRGRRSNEQFF	TGTGCCAGCAGAAACAGGGGGCGGCGTTCCAATGAGCAGTTCTTC
.	TRBV28	TRBJ1-2	.	CASSSPPRVRDGYTF	TGTGCCAGCAGTTCTCCCCCCCGGGTTAGGGATGGCTACACCTTC
many	TRBV29-1	TRBJ1-1	TRBD1	CSSTGDPTEAFF	TGCAGCTCAACAGGGGATCCCACTGAAGCTTTCTTT
many	TRBV6-1	TRBJ1-2	TRBD1	CASSLGQADYGYTF	TGTGCCAGCAGCCTCGGACAGGCAGACTATGGCTACACCTTC
many	TRBV6-6	TRBJ2-2	.	CASSYSTQGSGELFF	TGTGCCAGCAGTTACTCTACCCAGGGTAGCGGGGAGCTGTTTTTT
many	TRBV5-4	TRBJ2-7	TRBD1	CASSAGQGASYEQYF	TGTGCCAGCAGCGCGGGACAGGGGGCCTCCTACGAGCAGTACTTC
many	TRBV7-9	TRBJ1-2	.	CASSPGDYYGYTF	TGTGCCAGCAGCCCAGGGGATTACTATGGCTACACCTTC
many	TRBV3-1	TRBJ2-1	TRBD2	CASSQRTREQFF	TGTGCCAGCAGCCAGAGGACTAGAGAGCAGTTCTTC
many	TRBV2	TRBJ2-3	TRBD1	CASSAGGASTDTQYF	TGTGCCAGCAGTGCAGGGGGCGCGAGCACAGATACGCAGTATTTT
many	TRBV18	TRBJ1-1	.	CASSVMGNTEAFF	TGTGCCAGCTCCGTCATGGGGAACACTGAAGCTTTCTTT
.	TRBV12-3/TRBV12-4	TRBJ2-7	.	CASSTHYEQYF	TGTGCCAGCAGTACACACTACGAGCAGTACTTC
many	TRBV6-2/TRBV6-3	TRBJ2-7	.	CASTPTGASRPYEQYF	TGTGCCAGCACCCCAACCGGGGCTAGCAGACCCTACGAGCAGTACTTC
many	TRBV6-1	TRBJ1-2	TRBD1	CASSELTGGYGYTF	TGTGCCAGCAGCGAATTAACAGGGGGCTATGGCTACACCTTC
many	TRBV5-6	TRBJ1-1	.	CASSPSPGRDTEAFF	TGTGCCAGCAGCCCGTCGCCGGGTCGGGACACTGAAGCTTTCTTT
.	TRBV19	TRBJ2-2	.	CASSPLGRWDTGELFF	TGTGCCAGTAGTCCCCTAGGCAGGTGGGACACCGGGGAGCTGTTTTTT
many	TRBV18	TRBJ1-2	.	CASSRQTTVYGYTF	TGTGCCAGCTCACGACAGACGACCGTTTATGGCTACACCTTC
few	TRBV30	TRBJ2-7	TRBD1	CAWSEDRQSYEQYF	TGTGCCTGGAGCGAGGACAGGCAGTCCTACGAGCAGTACTTC
many	TRBV11-2	TRBJ1-1	TRBD1	CASSQGQGSEAFF	TGTGCCAGCAGCCAGGGACAGGGTAGTGAAGCTTTCTTT
many	TRBV20-1	TRBJ2-1	.	CSASRAYSYNEQFF	TGCAGTGCCTCACGCGCTTACTCCTACAATGAGCAGTTCTTC
many	TRBV28	TRBJ2-7	TRBD1	CASRDRHVYEQYF	TGTGCCAGCAGGGACAGGCATGTGTACGAGCAGTACTTC
many	TRBV27	TRBJ2-7	TRBD2	CASTLTGTSGNLREQYF	TGTGCCAGCACACTTACCGGGACTAGCGGGAATCTACGCGAGCAGTACTTC
many	TRBV2	TRBJ2-7	.	CASSRRGALYEQYF	TGTGCCAGCAGCAGAAGGGGGGCACTCTACGAGCAGTACTTC
many	TRBV3-1	TRBJ1-4	TRBD1	CASSPRTGGSKKLFF	TGTGCCAGCAGCCCTCGGACAGGCGGTTCTAAAAAACTGTTTTTT
.	TRBV14	TRBJ1-6	TRBD1	CASSPQGESPLHF	TGTGCCAGCAGCCCCCAGGGGGAATCACCCCTCCACTTT
many	TRBV5-1	TRBJ2-4	.	CASSLPQIAKNIQYF	TGCGCCAGCAGCTTGCCCCAGATAGCCAAAAACATTCAGTACTTC
many	TRBV9	TRBJ2-1	TRBD2	CASTISGSSYNEQFF	TGTGCCAGCACCATTAGCGGGAGCTCCTACAATGAGCAGTTCTTC